This passage covers 22 T cell receptor beta chains from one sample sequenced in a study of blood T cell repertoires in COVID-19. Clones were read by immunoSEQ multiplex PCR, and TCRdb kept only the in-frame ones, dropping some. The sample contains about 200,000 clones, less than 90% of which appear only once. Sequencing was performed on peripheral blood. The receptors originated from a human donor in a cohort sampled during active COVID-19.

J is TRBJ2-7 and V is TRBV27; a weak D match, TRBD1 (5 bases). The germline CDR1 and CDR2 sequences are MNHEY and SMNVEV (reference sequence). This CDR3 region has 15 residues. Deletions cut 6 bases from V and 5 bases from J, with 20 bases between. The CDR3 spells CASRLTGFGWDEQYF. The DNA of the CDR3 is TGTGCCAGCAGGCTTACAGGTTTTGGTTGGGACGAGCAGTACTTC.

This sequence joins TRBV10-2 and TRBJ2-2; 9 positions agree with TRBD2. CDR1 is WSHSY, CDR2 SAAADI, per germline. Unmatched junction bases numbered 6, after V lost 3 bases and J lost 1 base. CDR3 length: 17 amino acids. CDR3 residues: CASSEGLAGMNTGELFF. In DNA form, the CDR3 reads TGCGCCAGCAGTGAAGGGCTAGCGGGAATGAACACCGGGGAGCTGTTTTTT.

This clone turned up a few times. CDR3 bases: TGTGCCAGCAGCGCGCTTGCGGGGGGGTCGGGAGAGACCCAGTACTTC. Its translation: CASSALAGGSGETQYF. The chain combines TRBV9 with TRBJ2-5, with TRBD2 matching over 9 bases. The CDR3 extends over 16 amino acids. Unmatched junction bases numbered 10, after V lost 3 bases and J lost 4 bases. The germline gives CDR1 SGDLS, CDR2 YYNGEE.

The V gene is TRBV6-5, the J gene TRBJ2-3; TRBD1 might be the D (6 bases). The germline V gene encodes CDR1 MNHEY and CDR2 SVGAGI. Trimming left V 6 bases short and J 2 bases short, with 12 bases between. The CDR3 runs 14 residues. CDR3 amino acids: CASSSGQNTDTQYF. In nucleotides, the CDR3 is TGTGCCAGCAGCTCGGGACAAAACACAGATACGCAGTATTTT.

The chain joins TRBV7-6 to TRBJ1-6, with 8 positions matching TRBD1. CDR1 is SGHVS, CDR2 FNYEAQ, per germline. With 5 bases clipped from V and 7 bases from J, the junction kept 7 bases outside the gene matches. CDR3 size: 15 residues. In DNA form, the CDR3 reads TGTGCCAGCAGCAGAGGACAGGGTAGGAATTCACCCCTCCACTTT. It specifies CASSRGQGRNSPLHF.

V and J are TRBV28 and TRBJ1-1; a possible D gene is TRBD1 (6 bases). This CDR3 contains 16 residues. Germline assignment: CDR1 MDHEN and CDR2 SYDVKM. Deletions cut 5 bases from V and 0 bases from J, with 16 bases between. This CDR3 reads CASSPSNRVMNTEAFF. The CDR3 DNA reads TGTGCCAGCAGTCCCTCCAACAGGGTGATGAACACTGAAGCTTTCTTT.

The V gene is TRBV23-1, the J gene TRBJ1-3; D unclear. TRBV23-1 is labeled an ORF, and its function is uncertain. CDR3 length equals 15 residues. Trimming left V 2 bases short and J 2 bases short, with 10 bases between. The CDR3 spells CASSQRLRPGNTIYF. CDR3 DNA: TGCGCCAGCAGTCAAAGGCTCAGGCCTGGAAACACCATATATTTT.

Comment on this clone: Other DNA sequences of this sample code for an identical CDR3. The rearrangement uses TRBV5-1 and TRBJ1-2, with D possibly TRBD1 on 5 matching bases. The CDR3 sequence is 13 residues long. V shed 0 bases and J shed 4 bases, with 7 bases lying between them. In germline, CDR1 is SGHRS, CDR2 YFSETQ. Here the CDR3 reads CASSLDRGYGYTF. CDR3 DNA sequence: TGCGCCAGCAGCTTGGATAGGGGCTATGGCTACACCTTC. The variable domain in full, with the rest retrieved from reference TRBV5-1 and TRBJ1-2, is KAGVTQTPRYLIKTRGQQVTLSCSPISGHRSVSWYQQTPGQGLQFLFEYFSETQRNKGNFPGRFSGRQFSNSRSEMNVSTLELGDSALYLCASSLDRGYGYTFGSGTRLTVV.

The chain carries TRBV7-2 and TRBJ1-3; D is undetermined. Trimming took off 6 bases at V and 0 bases at J, with 15 bases between the two ends. This CDR3 has 16 residues. Germline CDR1 SGHTA, CDR2 FQGNSA. The chain's CDR3 is CASSPAGATSGNTIYF. CDR3 nucleotide sequence: TGTGCCAGCAGTCCCGCGGGAGCAACCTCTGGAAACACCATATATTTT.

CDR3 nucleotides: TGTGCCAGCAGCCCCCGACTAGCGGGAGCCAAAAACATTCAGTACTTC. Protein product: CASSPRLAGAKNIQYF. The chain couples TRBV2 to TRBJ2-4, with 10 bases lining up with TRBD2. With 6 bases clipped from V and 0 bases from J, the junction kept 5 bases outside the gene matches. Germline lookup yields CDR1 SNHLY and CDR2 FYNNEI. The CDR3 runs to 16 residues.

This chain connects TRBV5-6 to TRBJ2-5; 8 bases are shared with TRBD1. Germline loops: CDR1 SGHDT, CDR2 YYEEEE. J was trimmed by 2 bases and V by 3 bases; bases with no gene match: 3. CDR3 length: 14 amino acids. The CDR3 nucleotides are TGTGCCAGCAGCTATGGACAGGGACAAGAGACCCAGTACTTC. It encodes CASSYGQGQETQYF.

The V gene is TRBV5-1, the J gene TRBJ1-1, with a weak D call TRBD1 (5 bases). Germline V lookup: CDR1 SGHRS, CDR2 YFSETQ. Trimming left V 1 base short and J 8 bases short, with 12 bases between. CDR3 length: 13 amino acids. CDR3: CASSLSGAREAFF. CDR3 DNA: TGCGCCAGCAGCTTGAGTGGGGCCAGGGAAGCTTTCTTT.

The chain recombines TRBV7-3 with TRBJ2-2, with 14 nucleotides matching TRBD2. CDR1 SGHTA and CDR2 FQGTGA come from the germline V gene. This CDR3 spans 15 amino acids. After removal of 5 bases from V and 6 bases from J, the junction contained 2 bases not matched to a gene. CDR3 sequence: CASSGLAGGPGELFF. DNA for the CDR3: TGTGCCAGCAGCGGACTAGCGGGGGGACCCGGGGAGCTGTTTTTT. The full variable domain, completed using reference TRBV7-3 and TRBJ2-2, is GAGVSQTPSNKVTEKGKYVELRCDPISGHTALYWYRQSLGQGPEFLIYFQGTGAADDSGLPNDRFFAVRPEGSVSTLKIQRTERGDSAVYLCASSGLAGGPGELFFGEGSRLTVL.

The genes are TRBV27 and TRBJ2-7, with D perhaps matching TRBD1 (6 bases). This CDR3 contains 12 residues. V lost 5 bases to trimming and J lost 9 bases, with 14 bases between them. Germline assignment: CDR1 MNHEY and CDR2 SMNVEV (reference sequence). Here the CDR3 reads CASSPSGVGQYF. The CDR3 DNA reads TGTGCCAGCAGTCCCTCAGGGGTAGGGCAGTACTTC.

The chain combines TRBV6-5 with TRBJ2-7; 7 nucleotides agree with TRBD1. The CDR3 spans 13 residues. Germline CDR1 reads MNHEY; CDR2 reads SVGAGI. With V trimmed by 6 bases and J by 6 bases, 8 bases remained unmatched. For the CDR3, the DNA is TGTGCCAGCAGGAGAAGGGGGCACGGCGAGCAGTACGTC. The encoded protein is CASRRRGHGEQYV.

The chain has TRBV6-6 and TRBJ2-7; 8 bases line up with TRBD1. Germline V lookup: CDR1 MNHNY, CDR2 SVGAGI (reference sequence). V lost 7 bases, J lost 2 bases, and 7 bases stayed unmatched. This CDR3 has 14 residues. CDR3 DNA: TGTGCCAGCAAAAACACAGGGGGGACCTACGAGCAGTACTTC. This translates into CASKNTGGTYEQYF.

The J gene is TRBJ2-3, the V gene TRBV19; D is ambiguous. CDR3 length equals 16 residues. V was trimmed by 1 base and J by 0 bases, leaving 11 bases between them. From germline, CDR1 is LNHDA and CDR2 SQIVND (reference sequence). This CDR3 reads CASSIGFGQSTDTQYF. CDR3 nucleotide sequence: TGTGCCAGTAGTATAGGATTTGGGCAAAGCACAGATACGCAGTATTTT.

The chain has TRBV11-2 and TRBJ2-1, with 11 bases fitting TRBD1. The CDR3 spans 17 residues. Germline V gene data show CDR1 as SGHAT and CDR2 as FQNNGV. Germline trimming cut 0 bases from V and 4 bases from J; bases unmatched to any gene: 5. The CDR3 DNA follows: TGTGCCAGCAGCTTAGACCCGGACAGGGGGCGATACAATGAGCAGTTCTTC. It specifies CASSLDPDRGRYNEQFF.

This chain links TRBV2 with TRBJ1-1, with D possibly matching TRBD1 (6 bases). This CDR3 contains 13 residues. Trimming removed 6 bases at V and 0 bases at J, with 8 bases between. In germline, CDR1 is SNHLY, CDR2 FYNNEI. The CDR3 here is CASRDSMNTEAFF. Written as DNA, the CDR3 is TGTGCCAGCAGGGACAGTATGAACACTGAAGCTTTCTTT.

This clone was counted a few times. The rearrangement uses TRBV27 and TRBJ1-5; possible D gene TRBD1, 6 bases. The V gene lost 9 bases and the J gene lost 0 bases, with 18 bases spanning the gap. CDR3 size: 16 residues. Per germline, CDR1 MNHEY and CDR2 SMNVEV (reference sequence). CDR3 sequence (DNA): TGTGCCAGTAGACCGGGACAAGCATATAGCAATCAGCCCCAGCATTTT. Encoded protein: CASRPGQAYSNQPQHF.

The chain recombines TRBV12-3 or TRBV12-4 with TRBJ2-1; D is perhaps TRBD2 (6 bases). CDR3 length equals 12 residues. The ends were cut back, 8 bases at V and 6 bases at J, with 11 bases in the middle. For the CDR3, the DNA is TGTGCCAGCGGAAACGGGGGCAATGAGCAGTTCTTC. This codes for CASGNGGNEQFF.

This chain links TRBV18 with TRBJ2-3; D possibly corresponds to TRBD1 (6 bases). V was cut by 4 bases and J by 3 bases, with 8 bases left in between. The CDR3 covers 13 residues. The germline gives CDR1 KGHSH, CDR2 LQKENI. CDR3 DNA sequence: TGTGCCAGCTCACGGGACACTACAGATACGCAGTATTTT. Amino acids: CASSRDTTDTQYF.